This paragraph reports one T cell receptor (beta chain). The data are from a study of blood T cell repertoires in COVID-19. Sequenced by immunoSEQ multiplex PCR; TCRdb stores in-frame clones only, minus some. This sample has 350,000 to 450,000 clones, with 75% to 90% found just once. The material sequenced was peripheral blood. The clonotype was recovered from a woman between 18 and 29 years old with acute or convalescent COVID-19.

The CDR3 nucleotides read TGTGCCAGCAGGGACAAATCAGGGGAAGCTTTCTTT. This translates into CASRDKSGEAFF. The V gene is TRBV3-1 (or the pseudogene TRBV3-2), the J gene TRBJ1-1; TRBD1 might be the D (5 bases). Trimming removed 6 bases at V and 8 bases at J, with 13 bases between. Germline CDR1 is LGHDT and CDR2 is YNNKEL (reference sequence). The length of the CDR3 is 12 residues.